The 20 T cell receptor beta chains given below trace back to one sample, sequenced in a study of T-cell reconstitution after alpha-beta-depleted transplantation in children. TCRbeta library construction was performed incorporating unique molecular identifiers. TCRdb recomputed calls from the PCR reads with MiXCR, one row per CDR3 protein. This sample has some 300,000 distinct CDR3 sequences; around a tenth occur once, and the top ten carry roughly 7%. The starting material was PBMCs, obtained before TCRalphabeta/CD19-depleted stem cell transplant. The receptors here all came from a boy younger than two with acute myeloid leukemia, due to receive a stem cell transplant.

This clonotype has more than one count but fewer than ten. The CDR3 protein is CASSEAPGIHRYNEQFF. The CDR3 bases are TGTGCCAGCAGTGAAGCACCAGGGATCCATCGGTACAATGAGCAGTTCTTC. The chain employs TRBV6-1 and TRBJ2-1; D might be TRBD1 (5 bases). V was clipped by 0 bases and J by 4 bases, with 16 bases between them. Germline-derived CDR1 and CDR2 are MNHNS and SASEGT. The CDR3 runs to 17 residues.

The chain employs TRBV30 and TRBJ1-1, with D hard to call. The V end lost 3 bases, the J end lost 0 bases, and 11 bases lay between the germline ends. Germline V gives CDR1 GTSNPN, CDR2 SVGIG (reference sequence). The CDR3 sequence is 14 residues long. CDR3 sequence: CAWRVISLNTEAFF. The CDR3 DNA follows: TGTGCCTGGAGAGTAATTTCCCTGAACACTGAAGCTTTCTTT.

Many counts were recorded for this clonotype. This chain links TRBV5-1 with TRBJ2-6; the match to TRBD2 covers 7 bases. Germline loops: CDR1 SGHRS, CDR2 YFSETQ. This CDR3 has 17 amino acids. J lost 2 bases, V lost 0 bases, and 5 bases had no gene match. The CDR3 spells CASSLAGEGPGANVLTF. CDR3 DNA: TGCGCCAGCAGCTTGGCCGGGGAGGGCCCTGGGGCCAACGTCCTGACTTTC.

This clonotype was counted at least ten times. The J gene is TRBJ1-2, the V gene TRBV5-1; the match to TRBD1 covers 9 bases. The CDR3 runs 14 residues. With V trimmed by 4 bases and J by 5 bases, 6 bases remained unmatched. Germline CDR1 SGHRS, CDR2 YFSETQ. This chain's CDR3 is CASSPRTGEYGYTF. CDR3 bases: TGCGCCAGCAGCCCCCGGACAGGGGAGTATGGCTACACCTTC.

About this clonotype: A read error may account for a junction end that differs from germline. The chain carries TRBV5-1 and TRBJ1-4; the D is unclear. CDR3 length: 15 amino acids. In germline, CDR1 is SGHRS, CDR2 YFSETQ. CDR3 nucleotide sequence: TGCGCCAGCAGCTTGGGCGGCCAGACTAATGAAAACCTGTTTTTT. Translation: CASSLGGQTNENLFF.

This chain links TRBV5-6 with TRBJ2-7, with 11 positions matching TRBD2. V lost 0 bases to trimming and J lost 2 bases; unmatched junction nucleotides: 4. From germline, CDR1 is SGHDT and CDR2 YYEEEE. This CDR3 has 16 amino acids. The CDR3 spells CASSLVGLAGTYEQYF. The DNA of the CDR3 is TGTGCCAGCAGCTTGGTCGGACTAGCGGGCACCTACGAGCAGTACTTC. The full variable domain, its missing parts supplied by reference TRBV5-6 and TRBJ2-7, is DAGVTQSPTHLIKTRGQQVTLRCSPKSGHDTVSWYQQALGQGPQFIFQYYEEEERQRGNFPDRFSGHQFPNYSSELNVNALLLGDSALYLCASSLVGLAGTYEQYFGPGTRLTVT.

This clonotype was seen at least ten times. V is TRBV15 and J is TRBJ2-7; TRBD1 matches at 7 bases. Germline V gene lookup returns CDR1 LNHNV and CDR2 YYDKDF (reference sequence). V was clipped by 0 bases and J by 0 bases; unmatched bases: 8. CDR3 length equals 17 residues. CDR3 nucleotide sequence: TGTGCCACCAGCAGAGATCGTTCGACAGGGAGCTCCTACGAGCAGTACTTC. Amino acid sequence: CATSRDRSTGSSYEQYF. Full variable domain (missing parts from reference TRBV15 and TRBJ2-7): DAMVIQNPRYQVTQFGKPVTLSCSQTLNHNVMYWYQQKSSQAPKLLFHYYDKDFNNEADTPDNFQSRRPNTSFCFLDIRSPGLGDTAMYLCATSRDRSTGSSYEQYFGPGTRLTVT.

This clonotype occurred many times. V is TRBV3-1 and J is TRBJ1-6, with unresolved D. V was clipped by 6 bases and J by 3 bases, with 6 bases between them. CDR1 is LGHDT and CDR2 is YNNKEL in the germline V gene (reference sequence). The CDR3 covers 13 residues. CDR3 sequence (DNA): TGTGCCAGCAGAAACGACTATAATTCACCCCTCCACTTT. Its translation is CASRNDYNSPLHF. The full variable domain, in which reference TRBV3-1 and TRBJ1-6 provide the parts outside the CDR3, is DTAVSQTPKYLVTQMGNDKSIKCEQNLGHDTMYWYKQDSKKFLKIMFSYNNKELIINETVPNRFSPKSPDKAHLNLHINSLELGDSAVYFCASRNDYNSPLHFGNGTRLTVT.

This clonotype was observed many times. The chain uses TRBV20-1 and TRBJ1-6; D is possibly TRBD1 (6 bases). Looked up from germline, CDR1 is DFQATT and CDR2 is SNEGSKA (reference sequence). This CDR3 has 13 residues. Between the trimmed V and J ends, which lost 0 bases and 9 bases, there was a span of 9 bases. The CDR3 spells CSAREGGGSPLHF. The DNA for the CDR3 is TGCAGTGCTAGAGAAGGGGGGGGTTCACCCCTCCACTTT.

This clonotype was counted a few times. The chain combines TRBV18 with TRBJ2-3, with D perhaps assigned TRBD1 or TRBD2 (5 bases each). V lost 1 base and J lost 7, with 15 bases in between. Germline-derived CDR1 and CDR2 are KGHSH and LQKENI. This CDR3 comprises 15 residues. In DNA, the CDR3 is TGTGCCAGCTCACCACAGGGACCTCCATTATATACGCAGTATTTT. Protein: CASSPQGPPLYTQYF.

This clonotype was seen at least ten times. The CDR3 DNA sequence: TGTGCCAGCAGCTTGCCTACCCCGGGACAGGGGCCAGATACGCAGTATTTT. Protein sequence: CASSLPTPGQGPDTQYF. The V call is TRBV4-2, the J call TRBJ2-3; 10 bases fit TRBD1. The CDR3 is 17 residues long. With V trimmed by 5 bases and J by 4 bases, 12 bases remained unmatched. Germline CDR1 LGHNA, CDR2 YNFKEQ.

Of note for this clonotype: The junction and the germline gene differ at one end; a read error may be behind it. The chain joins TRBV5-5 to TRBJ1-5, with TRBD1 as a possible D gene (5 bases). The CDR3 consists of 14 residues. Germline loops: CDR1 SGHKS, CDR2 YYEKEE (reference sequence). The CDR3 coding sequence is TGTGCCAGCTCAGGGACGGTGAGCAATAAGCCCCAGCATTTT. Translated: CASSGTVSNKPQHF.

This rearrangement joins TRBV18 to TRBJ1-4; D is undetermined. The CDR3 is 14 residues long. Per the germline V gene, CDR1 is KGHSH and CDR2 is LQKENI. V was cut by 5 bases and J by 2 bases, with 9 bases left in between. CDR3 bases: TGTGCCAGCTCATCAAGAAGGACTAATGAAAAACTGTTTTTT. The encoded protein is CASSSRRTNEKLFF.

This clonotype has more than one count but fewer than ten. The V gene is TRBV12-3 or TRBV12-4, the J gene TRBJ2-7, with a weak D call TRBD2 (6 bases). The CDR3 runs 16 residues. Between the trimmed V and J ends, which lost 3 bases and 0 bases, there was a span of 15 bases. This chain's CDR3 is CASSFNPGGSSYEQYF. Here the CDR3 DNA reads TGTGCCAGCAGTTTTAACCCTGGGGGGAGCTCCTACGAGCAGTACTTC.

This clonotype appeared many times. The V gene is TRBV18, the J gene TRBJ2-5; D is ambiguous. Per germline, CDR1 KGHSH and CDR2 LQKENI. The CDR3 is 11 amino acids. The germline V and J ends were trimmed by 5 bases and 5 bases, with 6 bases remaining between them. CDR3 DNA sequence: TGTGCCAGCTCAGGACGTGAGACCCAGTACTTC. Residues: CASSGRETQYF.

This clonotype was observed many times. The chain has TRBV7-9 and TRBJ2-1; D is undetermined. Germline CDR1 and CDR2: SEHNR and FQNEAQ (reference sequence). The CDR3 sequence is 14 residues long. The V end lost 2 bases, the J end lost 2 bases, and 7 bases lay between the germline ends. CDR3 in amino acids: CASSLTATYNEQFF. DNA for the CDR3: TGTGCCAGCAGCTTAACAGCTACCTACAATGAGCAGTTCTTC.

J is TRBJ2-7 and V is TRBV28; TRBD1 matches 11 bases. V lost 8 bases and J lost 2; bases outside the gene matches: 5. CDR1 and CDR2 from the germline V gene are MDHEN and SYDVKM. The CDR3 contains 14 residues. The CDR3 DNA is TGTGCCAGCCGGTGGGACAGGGGGACCTACGAGCAGTACTTC. It is translated as CASRWDRGTYEQYF.

This clonotype was counted ten times or more. This rearrangement joins TRBV4-3 to TRBJ2-5, with TRBD2 identical over 12 bases. Germline values: CDR1 LGHNA, CDR2 YSLEER. The length of the CDR3 is 14 residues. The junction had 3 bases not matched to a gene; V was cut back by 3 bases and J by 7 bases. The CDR3 sequence: CASSQRGLAGTQYF. CDR3 nucleotide sequence: TGCGCCAGCAGCCAGCGGGGACTAGCGGGGACCCAGTACTTC.

The table lists this clonotype with a few counts. The rearrangement uses TRBV20-1 and TRBJ1-2, with D possibly TRBD1 on 6 matching bases. The germline V and J ends were trimmed by 1 base and 1 base, with 10 bases remaining between them. CDR1 and CDR2 (germline): DFQATT, SNEGSKA (reference sequence). The CDR3 is 14 residues long. The CDR3 region has the DNA TGCAGTGCTAGAGGGACAGCACTTAACTATGGCTACACCTTC. This encodes CSARGTALNYGYTF.

This clonotype was observed at least ten times. The chain has TRBV6-1 and TRBJ2-7; the D gene is possibly TRBD1 (6 bases). The CDR3 loop spans 14 amino acids. V lost 0 bases and J lost 0, with 6 bases in between. The germline V gene has CDR1 MNHNS and CDR2 SASEGT. CDR3 loop: CASSEADSSYEQYF. Written as DNA, the CDR3 is TGTGCCAGCAGTGAAGCGGACAGCTCCTACGAGCAGTACTTC.